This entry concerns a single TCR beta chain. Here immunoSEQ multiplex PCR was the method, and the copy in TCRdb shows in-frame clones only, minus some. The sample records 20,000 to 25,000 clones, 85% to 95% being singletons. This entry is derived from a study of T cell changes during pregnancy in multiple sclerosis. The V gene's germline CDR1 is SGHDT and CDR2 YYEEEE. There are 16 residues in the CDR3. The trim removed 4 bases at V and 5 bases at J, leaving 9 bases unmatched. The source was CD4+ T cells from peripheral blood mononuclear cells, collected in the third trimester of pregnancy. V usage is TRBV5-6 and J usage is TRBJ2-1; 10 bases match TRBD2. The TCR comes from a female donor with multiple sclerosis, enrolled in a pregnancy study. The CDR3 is CASSALLAGLNNEQFF. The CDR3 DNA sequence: TGTGCCAGCAGCGCTTTACTAGCGGGGCTTAACAATGAGCAGTTCTTC.